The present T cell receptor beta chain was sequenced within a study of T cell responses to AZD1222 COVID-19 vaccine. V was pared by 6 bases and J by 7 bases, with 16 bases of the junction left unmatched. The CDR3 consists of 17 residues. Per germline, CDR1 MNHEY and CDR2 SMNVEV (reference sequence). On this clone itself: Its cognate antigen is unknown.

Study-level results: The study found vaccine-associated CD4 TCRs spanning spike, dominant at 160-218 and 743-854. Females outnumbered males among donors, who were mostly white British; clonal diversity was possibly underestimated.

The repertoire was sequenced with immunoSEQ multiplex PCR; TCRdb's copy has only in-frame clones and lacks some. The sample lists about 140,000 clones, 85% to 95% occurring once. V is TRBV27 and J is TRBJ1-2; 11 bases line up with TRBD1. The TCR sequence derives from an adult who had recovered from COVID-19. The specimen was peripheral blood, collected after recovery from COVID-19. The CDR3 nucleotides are TGTGCCAGCAGCCCACGGACAGGGGGCGTCTTGGTAGTTGGCTACACCTTC. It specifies CASSPRTGGVLVVGYTF.